The clone carrying this T cell receptor (beta chain) was seen only a few times. Its antigen remains unknown. The data originate from a study of T cell responses to AZD1222 COVID-19 vaccine. Assay used: immunoSEQ multiplex PCR; TCRdb lists only in-frame clones, some missing. The sample yields some 120,000 clones, approximately 86% seen once. Germline CDR1 SQVTM, CDR2 ANQGSEA. The length of the CDR3 is 16 residues. V was trimmed by 1 base and J by 0 bases, leaving 13 bases between them. Study observations and caveats: Only a handful of AZD1222 recipients tested seropositive at baseline. The sample set comprised mostly white British donors with more females, and clonal diversity was possibly underestimated.

The origin of this receptor is an adult who received the AZD1222 COVID-19 vaccine. Sequencing used peripheral blood, obtained 28 days after the second AZD1222 dose. J is TRBJ2-1 and V is TRBV29-1, with unresolved D. The CDR3 region has the DNA TGCAGCGTTGAAGCAGTTAGCAAGAGCTCCTACAATGAGCAGTTCTTC. Its translation: CSVEAVSKSSYNEQFF.